These 24 T cell receptor beta chains share one sample of origin, sequenced in a study of blood T cells in healthy people across ages. Next came a second PCR, run for roughly 6 to 11 cycles, which used a sample-barcoded 5' primer along with a J-beta primer mix. A single record per CDR3 protein comes from TCRdb applying MiXCR to the 5' RACE reads. The repertoire has 700,000 to 900,000 distinct CDR3 sequences, about 26% of them found once; the top ten carry about 3%. The same sample was also studied in work on T cells of mothers and their children.

Material: blood. These receptors were taken from a boy aged 5-17 years in good health.

The chain carries TRBV4-1 and TRBJ2-1; TRBD2 matches at 11 bases. CDR1 and CDR2 (germline): MGHRA, YSYEKL. Germline trimming cut 1 base from V and 10 bases from J; bases unmatched to any gene: 6. CDR3 size: 15 residues. As DNA, the CDR3 is TGCGCCAGCAGCCAAGGAGTGACTAGCGGGGACGAGCAGTTCTTC. Translating it yields CASSQGVTSGDEQFF.

This clonotype has only a few counts. This sequence joins TRBV20-1 and TRBJ1-6; D uncertain. The V gene lost 0 bases and the J gene lost 9 bases, with 18 bases spanning the gap. The CDR3 sequence is 16 residues long. CDR1 is DFQATT, CDR2 SNEGSKA, per germline (reference sequence). The CDR3, as DNA: TGCAGTGCTAGAGATCTGGGGAGGGTCGGGATTTCACCCCTCCACTTT. It codes for CSARDLGRVGISPLHF.

This chain uses TRBV15 with TRBJ1-2; D may be TRBD1 (5 bases). Trimming stripped 0 bases from V and 8 bases from J, with 22 bases between. This CDR3 is built from 17 residues. The germline V gene encodes CDR1 LNHNV and CDR2 YYDKDF (reference sequence). CDR3 in DNA: TGTGCCACCAGCAGAGAAGGGGACCGCGCTATTTTGGGAGGCTACACCTTC. This codes for CATSREGDRAILGGYTF. The full variable domain, completed using reference TRBV15 and TRBJ1-2, is DAMVIQNPRYQVTQFGKPVTLSCSQTLNHNVMYWYQQKSSQAPKLLFHYYDKDFNNEADTPDNFQSRRPNTSFCFLDIRSPGLGDTAMYLCATSREGDRAILGGYTFGSGTRLTVV.

This chain uses TRBV12-3 or TRBV12-4 with TRBJ2-7, with 8 bases aligning to TRBD1. This CDR3 spans 14 amino acids. V shed 4 bases, J shed 5 bases, and the junction held 7 bases outside the gene matches. CDR3 DNA: TGTGCCAGCAGTTCAGGGGGCCCTCGGGACGAGCAGTACTTC. The encoded protein is CASSSGGPRDEQYF.

This clonotype was observed a few times. One end of the junction fails to match germline, which may point to a read error. The chain employs TRBV7-3 and TRBJ2-6, with D maybe TRBD1 (6 bases). The germline V gene has CDR1 SGHTA and CDR2 FQGTGA. The CDR3 has 15 residues. DNA for the CDR3: TGTGCCAGCAGCTTAGGGGGCTCTGGGGCCAACGTCCTGTCTTTC. Translating it yields CASSLGGSGANVLSF.

As concerns this clonotype: At one boundary the junction diverges from the germline segment, which might be a read error. The V gene is TRBV29-1, the J gene TRBJ2-7, with a possible D match to TRBD1 (6 bases). This CDR3 region has 12 residues. The germline gives CDR1 SQVTM, CDR2 ANQGSEA. The CDR3 coding sequence is TGCAGCGTTGTTCAAAGGGGGTACGCGCAGTACTTC. It translates to CSVVQRGYAQYF.

This clonotype was seen a handful of times. The chain links TRBV20-1 to TRBJ1-4, with D possibly matching TRBD1 (5 bases). Deletions cut 3 bases from V and 6 bases from J, with 11 bases between. The germline V gene has CDR1 DFQATT and CDR2 SNEGSKA (reference sequence). This CDR3 spans 13 amino acids. This CDR3 is CSASPAGHEKLFF. The DNA for the CDR3 is TGCAGTGCTAGTCCGGCGGGGCATGAAAAACTGTTTTTT.

The V and J genes are TRBV20-1 and TRBJ2-5; D call uncertain. This CDR3 has 13 residues. The germline V gene has CDR1 DFQATT and CDR2 SNEGSKA (reference sequence). V was shortened by 1 base and J by 5 bases, with 11 bases between the two germline ends. CDR3 amino acids: CSARVGSWETQYF. The CDR3 nucleotides read TGCAGTGCTAGAGTTGGCAGTTGGGAGACCCAGTACTTC.

There are a few counts of this clonotype. This chain joins TRBV11-2 and TRBJ2-5; 8 bases fit TRBD2. The DNA end lines up better with TRBJ2-7; the J call may be wrong. From germline, CDR1 is SGHAT and CDR2 FQNNGV. CDR3 size: 14 residues. Here the CDR3 DNA reads TGTGCCAGCAGCTCTCCCCGACTAGCGTACGAGCAGTACTTC. Translating gives CASSSPRLAYEQYF.

The V gene is TRBV18, the J gene TRBJ2-5; TRBD1 aligns across 8 bases. V lost 5 bases, J lost 2 bases, and 7 bases stayed unmatched. CDR1 and CDR2 (germline): KGHSH, LQKENI. CDR3 length: 15 residues. CDR3: CASSSQTGAQETQYF. The CDR3 DNA follows: TGTGCCAGCTCATCCCAGACAGGGGCACAAGAGACCCAGTACTTC. The variable domain in full, completed from reference TRBV18 and TRBJ2-5, reads NAGVMQNPRHLVRRRGQEARLRCSPMKGHSHVYWYRQLPEEGLKFMVYLQKENIIDESGMPKERFSAEFPKEGPSILRIQQVVRGDSAAYFCASSSQTGAQETQYFGPGTRLLVL.

In its sample, this clonotype was seen many times. The CDR3 DNA reads TGTGCCAGCAGTCCACTAGCGGGGGCTTACGAGCAGTACTTC. Translating it yields CASSPLAGAYEQYF. V gene TRBV12-3 or TRBV12-4 combines with J gene TRBJ2-7, with 11 bases lining up with TRBD2. The CDR3 is 14 residues long. Unmatched junction bases numbered 4, after V lost 5 bases and J lost 4 bases.

The chain recombines TRBV7-3 with TRBJ1-4; D is possibly TRBD1 (5 bases). CDR3 length: 14 amino acids. The germline CDR1 and CDR2 sequences are SGHTA and FQGTGA. The CDR3 DNA follows: TGTGCTATACGGGGCAAGGCGACTAATGAAAAACTGTTTTTT. This gives the protein CAIRGKATNEKLFF.

This clonotype has only a few counts. The V call is TRBV29-1, the J call TRBJ2-2; D remains unclear. Germline V gene lookup returns CDR1 SQVTM and CDR2 ANQGSEA. The length of the CDR3 is 15 residues. The ends were cut back, 4 bases at V and 1 base at J, with 13 bases in the middle. CDR3 DNA sequence: TGCAGCGTTGCCCCAATCAGTCTGAACACCGGGGAGCTGTTTTTT. Translation gives CSVAPISLNTGELFF.

The chain couples TRBV11-2 to TRBJ2-5; a possible D gene is TRBD2 (7 bases). CDR1 and CDR2 (germline): SGHAT, FQNNGV. The CDR3 totals 15 residues. The germline V and J ends were trimmed by 3 bases and 5 bases, with 16 bases remaining between them. As DNA, the CDR3 is TGTGCCAGCAGCTTGGGGGGGCTGGAATTGGAGACCCAGTACTTC. This encodes CASSLGGLELETQYF.

This clonotype came up a few times. This rearrangement joins TRBV10-3 to TRBJ2-7, with 7 bases matching TRBD1. CDR1 and CDR2 (germline): ENHRY, SYGVKD. The trim removed 6 bases at V and 5 bases at J, leaving 10 bases unmatched. The CDR3 runs to 14 residues. CDR3 nucleotides: TGTGCCATCAGAGGGACAGTCAAGGGGGACGAGCAGTACTTC. Protein product: CAIRGTVKGDEQYF.

This clonotype was counted a few times. This rearrangement joins TRBV12-3 or TRBV12-4 to TRBJ2-2; 7 positions agree with TRBD1. J gave up 6 bases and V 5 bases, and 12 bases lay outside the gene matches. This CDR3 comprises 16 residues. The CDR3: CASSPGINRGAGELFF. CDR3 DNA: TGTGCCAGCAGTCCAGGAATTAACAGGGGAGCCGGGGAGCTGTTTTTT.

This rearrangement joins TRBV6-5 to TRBJ2-1, with D perhaps TRBD2 (5 bases). The end of the DNA aligns better with TRBJ2-7, so the J call may be wrong. CDR1 MNHEY and CDR2 SVGAGI come from the germline V gene. The CDR3 contains 15 residues. The CDR3 DNA is TGTGCCAGCAGTTACGGCACGGGAAGCTCCTACGAGCAGTACTTC. This encodes CASSYGTGSSYEQYF.

The CDR3 sequence: CASSLQQGAGTEAFF. For the CDR3, the DNA is TGCGCCAGCAGCTTACAACAGGGGGCTGGGACTGAAGCTTTCTTT. The chain employs TRBV5-1 and TRBJ1-1, with 9 bases that match TRBD1. J lost 5 bases, V lost 2 bases, and 7 bases had no gene match. CDR3 length: 15 residues. Germline assignment: CDR1 SGHRS and CDR2 YFSETQ.

This clonotype appeared a few times. The gene calls are TRBV20-1 and TRBJ2-3; tentatively, D is TRBD1 (6 bases). Germline CDR1 and CDR2: DFQATT and SNEGSKA (reference sequence). The CDR3 totals 17 residues. The ends were cut back, 3 bases at V and 2 bases at J, with 21 bases in the middle. The CDR3 DNA reads TGCAGTGCTAGTCTCTGGGGCCGGGACACCCCCACAGATACGCAGTATTTT. Translated, it gives CSASLWGRDTPTDTQYF.

The chain combines TRBV21-1 with TRBJ2-3; TRBD2, the D gene given by the table, was not confirmed from the DNA. TRBV21-1 is an annotated pseudogene. This CDR3 is 16 amino acids long. CDR3 protein: CASSKVSGENTDTQYF. In DNA form, the CDR3 reads TGTGCCAGCAGCAAAGTTAGCGGCGAGAACACAGATACGCAGTATTTT.

This clonotype was detected a few times. The chain links TRBV15 to TRBJ2-2; D is uncertain. The germline V gene has CDR1 LNHNV and CDR2 YYDKDF (reference sequence). Trimming shortened V by 3 bases and J by 1 base, and 15 bases separated the two germline ends. This CDR3 has 17 amino acids. Here the CDR3 reads CATSSRRAQQNTGELFF. Written as DNA, the CDR3 is TGTGCCACCAGCAGTCGACGCGCACAGCAGAACACCGGGGAGCTGTTTTTT.

The sample holds a few counts of this clonotype. This chain links TRBV6-5 with TRBJ2-7; the match to TRBD1 covers 10 bases. Germline values: CDR1 MNHEY, CDR2 SVGAGI. The trim removed 8 bases at V and 2 bases at J, leaving 9 bases unmatched. CDR3 length: 15 amino acids. The CDR3 reads CASHRVGQGTYEQYF. CDR3 DNA sequence: TGTGCCAGCCATAGAGTGGGACAGGGGACCTACGAGCAGTACTTC.

This chain connects TRBV20-1 to TRBJ1-5; D is unresolved. Trimming left V 3 bases short and J 4 bases short, with 13 bases between. This CDR3 comprises 14 residues. Germline CDR1 is DFQATT and CDR2 is SNEGSKA (reference sequence). The CDR3 here is CSASSQTGNQPQHF. The CDR3 region has the DNA TGCAGTGCTAGTAGTCAGACTGGAAATCAGCCCCAGCATTTT.

This clonotype turned up a few times. CDR3 sequence: CASSRAGQGNEKLFF. The CDR3 nucleotides are TGCGCCAGCAGCCGGGCGGGACAGGGAAATGAAAAACTGTTTTTT. The chain is built from TRBV4-1 and TRBJ1-4, with 9 bases that match TRBD1. Trimming took 4 bases from V and 5 from J; bases not matched to a gene: 5. Germline CDR1 MGHRA, CDR2 YSYEKL. This CDR3 has 15 amino acids.